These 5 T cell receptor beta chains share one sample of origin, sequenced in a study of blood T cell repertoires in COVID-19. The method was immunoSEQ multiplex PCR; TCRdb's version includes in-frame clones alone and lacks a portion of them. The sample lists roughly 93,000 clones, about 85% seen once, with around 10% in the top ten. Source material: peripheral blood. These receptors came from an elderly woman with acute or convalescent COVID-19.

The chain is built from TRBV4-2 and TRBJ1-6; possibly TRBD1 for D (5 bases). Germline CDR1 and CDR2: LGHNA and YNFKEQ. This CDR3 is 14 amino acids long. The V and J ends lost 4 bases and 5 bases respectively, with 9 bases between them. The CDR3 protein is CASSPDRNNSPLHF. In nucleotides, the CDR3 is TGTGCCAGCAGCCCCGACAGAAATAATTCACCCCTCCACTTT.

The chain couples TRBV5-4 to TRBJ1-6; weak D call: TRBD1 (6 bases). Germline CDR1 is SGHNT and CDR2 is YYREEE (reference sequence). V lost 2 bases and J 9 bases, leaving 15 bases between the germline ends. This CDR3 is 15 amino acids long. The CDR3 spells CASSLQGSRASPLHF. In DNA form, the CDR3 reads TGTGCCAGCAGCTTACAGGGTTCCCGGGCTTCACCCCTCCACTTT.

The CDR3 nucleotides read TGTGCCACCTCGGGACAGGGAGCCTATGGCTACACCTTC. Its protein product is CATSGQGAYGYTF. The V and J genes are TRBV24-1 and TRBJ1-2; 9 nucleotides align to TRBD1. The V segment lost 9 bases and the J segment 4 bases; nucleotides outside the gene matches: 5. Germline CDR1 KGHDR, CDR2 SFDVKD. The CDR3 has 13 residues.

The CDR3 is CAWSAGGSYNSPLHF. CDR3 sequence (DNA): TGTGCCTGGTCGGCAGGGGGCTCCTATAATTCACCCCTCCACTTT. The chain combines TRBV30 with TRBJ1-6; 7 bases map to TRBD1. This CDR3 is built from 15 residues. The V and J ends lost 5 bases and 0 bases, in that order; junction bases with no gene match: 4. In germline, CDR1 is GTSNPN, CDR2 SVGIG (reference sequence).

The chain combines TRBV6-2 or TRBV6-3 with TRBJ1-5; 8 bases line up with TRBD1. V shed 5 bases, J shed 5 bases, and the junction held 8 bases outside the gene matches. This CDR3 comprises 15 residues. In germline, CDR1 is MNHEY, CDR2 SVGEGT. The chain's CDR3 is CASSLQGAMHQPQHF. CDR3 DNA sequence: TGTGCCAGCAGTCTCCAGGGGGCTATGCATCAGCCCCAGCATTTT.